This T cell receptor beta chain was observed in a study of Ad26.COV2.S vaccination and SARS-CoV-2 variants. Study as a whole: Donor got 5x10^10 or 1x10^11 viral particles of Ad26.COV2.S. The study's findings and limits: Comparability of non-spike TCR breadth was observed across vaccine and placebo recipients. Spike-specific responses of CD8+ and CD4+ T cells were reported to display substantial breadth after vaccination.

Clones were read by immunoSEQ multiplex PCR, and TCRdb kept only the in-frame ones, dropping some. There are a few hundred thousand clones in the sample; 70% to 90% occur only once, and roughly 4% lies in the top ten. The germline gives CDR1 ENHRY, CDR2 SYGVKD. With 4 bases removed from V and 2 bases from J, the gap between germline ends came to 12 bases. This CDR3 has 16 residues. Treatment described: around 19 received Ad26.COV2.S at low or high dose, single or two shots; several received placebo; per-sample allocation not given. Samples came from day 63 after the first vaccine or placebo injection. The vaccine antigen was prefusion-stabilized Wuhan SARS-CoV-2 spike. A remark on this clone: As yet, its antigen is unknown.

This clonotype was sampled from a person aged 18-65 years who received the Ad26.COV2.S COVID-19 vaccine or a placebo. The V gene is TRBV10-3, the J gene TRBJ2-6; D remains ambiguous. The sample in question was peripheral blood, obtained in a trial of Ad26.COV2.S vaccine versus placebo. CDR3 DNA sequence: TGTGCCATCAGTGTCTCGTCCCTGCCTGGGGCCAACGTCCTGACTTTC. Its protein product is CAISVSSLPGANVLTF.